This T cell receptor beta chain was retrieved from a study of radiation and T cells in renal cell carcinoma. Study-wide findings and caveats: From baseline, blood top tumor clonotypes peaked at 2 weeks post-radiation.

About this clone itself: The antigen remains unidentified.

Indicated time point: blood 4 weeks post-SBRT, at nephrectomy. The treatment is: 15 Gy SBRT to primary tumor, nephrectomy 4 weeks later. The tumor was a clear cell renal cell carcinoma. Libraries were prepared by immunoSEQ multiplex PCR; TCRdb keeps only in-frame clonotypes and omits some of them. Of about 83,000 clones in the sample, around 78% were seen once. This TCR came from a woman aged 55 to 70 with renal cell carcinoma. The material was blood, obtained from a patient whose treatment included radiotherapy and nephrectomy.

CDR3 coding DNA: TGTGCCAGCAGCAAAGCGCTAAGGGTCTCTGGGCCCTCTAATGAAAAACTGTTTTTT. Amino acid sequence: CASSKALRVSGPSNEKLFF. The chain links TRBV21-1 to TRBJ1-4. TRBV21-1 is recorded as a pseudogene. CDR3 size: 19 residues.